A single sample gave rise to the 13 T cell receptor beta chains below, sequenced in a study of Ad26.COV2.S vaccination and SARS-CoV-2 variants. The sample's treatment: about 20 received Ad26.COV2.S at low or high dose, single or two shots; about 5 received placebo; per-sample allocation not given. Day 63 after the first vaccine or placebo injection was the time point for sampling. Measured with immunoSEQ multiplex PCR; TCRdb has only the in-frame clones, and not every one. The repertoire has around 310,000 clones, 90% of them found once; the top ten carry approximately 5%. This material consisted of peripheral blood, taken in a trial of Ad26.COV2.S vaccine versus placebo. These receptors were collected from a person between 18 and 59 years old who received the Ad26.COV2.S COVID-19 vaccine or a placebo.

The rearrangement joins TRBV4-3 to TRBJ1-5; no clear D. V lost 1 base to trimming and J lost 4 bases, with 11 bases between them. Germline V gene lookup returns CDR1 LGHNA and CDR2 YSLEER. The CDR3 loop spans 15 amino acids. The CDR3 sequence: CASSQGWDGNQPQHF. CDR3 bases: TGCGCCAGCAGCCAAGGATGGGATGGGAATCAGCCCCAGCATTTT.

This clone turned up a few times. CDR3 nucleotide sequence: TGTGCTAGTGGTTTGGGAGACAGGTTCAGCTCACCCCTCCACTTT. Protein: CASGLGDRFSSPLHF. This chain uses TRBV12-5 with TRBJ1-6; maybe TRBD1 (6 bases). V was clipped by 1 base and J by 10 bases, with 14 bases between them. Germline CDR1 and CDR2: LGHNT and FRNRAP. The CDR3 runs 15 residues.

This clone was counted a few times. The chain links TRBV6-1 to TRBJ1-2; D remains ambiguous. The CDR3 runs to 18 residues. CDR1 is MNHNS, CDR2 SASEGT, per germline. Trimming cost V 1 base and J 1 base, with 19 bases left between them. CDR3 in DNA: TGTGCCAGCAGTGAAGTAGGAGGACTCCCAAAATTTAACTATGGCTACACCTTC. Its translation is CASSEVGGLPKFNYGYTF.

About this clone: Other DNA sequences within the sample encode an identical CDR3. This chain joins TRBV4-3 and TRBJ2-3, with TRBD2 as a possible D gene (6 bases). CDR3 size: 15 residues. Trimming removed 0 bases at V and 1 base at J, with 8 bases between. The V gene's germline CDR1 is LGHNA and CDR2 YSLEER. The CDR3 region is CASSQEGGGTDTQYF. The CDR3 coding sequence is TGCGCCAGCAGCCAAGAGGGCGGGGGCACAGATACGCAGTATTTT.

V and J are TRBV7-9 and TRBJ1-1; D is undetermined. The CDR3 contains 15 residues. V lost 2 bases and J lost 1, with 11 bases in between. Germline-derived CDR1 and CDR2 are SEHNR and FQNEAQ (reference sequence). The CDR3 sequence: CASSLRGHSNTEAFF. CDR3 nucleotides: TGTGCCAGCAGCTTACGTGGGCATTCGAACACTGAAGCTTTCTTT.

The V gene is TRBV2, the J gene TRBJ2-1; D remains unclear. Trimming stripped 4 bases from V and 0 bases from J, with 10 bases between. The CDR3 covers 15 residues. Germline CDR1 and CDR2: SNHLY and FYNNEI. The CDR3 DNA reads TGTGCCAGCAGTGGGACGGCCGGCTCCTACAATGAGCAGTTCTTC. Encoded protein: CASSGTAGSYNEQFF.

V usage is TRBV4-2 and J usage is TRBJ2-1, with TRBD2 matching over 9 bases. The CDR3 loop spans 13 amino acids. The trim removed 3 bases at V and 7 bases at J, leaving 1 base unmatched. Germline V gene sequence: CDR1 LGHNA, CDR2 YNFKEQ. The CDR3 reads CASSQAGGNEQFF. Here the CDR3 DNA reads TGTGCCAGCAGCCAGGCGGGGGGGAATGAGCAGTTCTTC.

Comment on this clone: The junction departs from the called germline gene at one end, perhaps through a read error. The gene calls are TRBV7-2 and TRBJ2-1; the match to TRBD1 covers 8 bases. The CDR3 covers 15 residues. Germline V gene data show CDR1 as SGHTA and CDR2 as FQGNSA. The CDR3 DNA sequence: TGTGCCGGCAGCCCGCGGACAGGGACCTACAATGAGCAGTTCTTC. Translation: CAGSPRTGTYNEQFF.

This rearrangement joins TRBV19 to TRBJ1-4; 8 positions agree with TRBD1. With V trimmed by 3 bases and J by 5 bases, 8 bases remained unmatched. CDR3 length: 16 amino acids. Germline CDR1 reads LNHDA; CDR2 reads SQIVND (reference sequence). The CDR3 DNA sequence: TGTGCCAGTAGTATTGTGACCGGGACAGGAAATGAAAAACTGTTTTTT. Its translation is CASSIVTGTGNEKLFF.

The rearrangement links TRBV19 to TRBJ1-1; 8 bases fit TRBD1. The CDR3 has 15 amino acids. Germline CDR1 reads LNHDA; CDR2 reads SQIVND (reference sequence). The V segment lost 3 bases and the J segment 5 bases; nucleotides outside the gene matches: 8. The CDR3 protein is CASSMSDRGMTEAFF. The CDR3 nucleotides read TGTGCCAGTAGTATGTCCGACAGGGGAATGACTGAAGCTTTCTTT.

The chain joins TRBV6-5 to TRBJ2-2; TRBD2 aligns across 8 bases. Germline trimming cut 6 bases from V and 5 bases from J; bases unmatched to any gene: 8. There are 15 residues in the CDR3. Germline values: CDR1 MNHEY, CDR2 SVGAGI. CDR3 amino acids: CASRTSVAGTGELFF. The DNA for the CDR3 is TGTGCCAGCAGGACTAGCGTGGCGGGAACCGGGGAGCTGTTTTTT.

The chain couples TRBV18 to TRBJ1-2; D unresolved. The V end was cut by 2 bases, the J end by 3 bases, with 10 bases between. Germline loops: CDR1 KGHSH, CDR2 LQKENI. The CDR3 extends over 14 amino acids. CDR3 sequence (DNA): TGTGCCAGCTCACCAAAGATCCCAGACTATGGCTACACCTTC. It translates to CASSPKIPDYGYTF.

The CDR3 bases are TGTGCCAGCAGTCAAGACTTCGGACCTAACTATGGCTACACCTTC. The encoded protein is CASSQDFGPNYGYTF. The rearrangement links TRBV6-4 to TRBJ1-2; no definite D call. CDR1 MRHNA and CDR2 SNTAGT come from the germline V gene. V was trimmed by 5 bases and J by 0 bases, leaving 13 bases between them. CDR3 size: 15 residues.